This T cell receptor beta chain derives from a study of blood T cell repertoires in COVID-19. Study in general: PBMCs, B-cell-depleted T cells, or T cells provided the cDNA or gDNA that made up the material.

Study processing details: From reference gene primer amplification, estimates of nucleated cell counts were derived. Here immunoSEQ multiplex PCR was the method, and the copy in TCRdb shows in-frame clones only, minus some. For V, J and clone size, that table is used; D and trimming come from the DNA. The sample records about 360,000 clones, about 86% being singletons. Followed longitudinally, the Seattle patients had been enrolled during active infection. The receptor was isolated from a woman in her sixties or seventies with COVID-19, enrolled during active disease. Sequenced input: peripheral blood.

In DNA form, the CDR3 reads TGTGCCATCAGTGCCGCGGGAGACCCCTACAATGAGCAGTTCTTC. Encoded protein: CAISAAGDPYNEQFF. J is TRBJ2-1 and V is TRBV10-3, with 7 bases lining up with TRBD2. The germline gives CDR1 ENHRY, CDR2 SYGVKD. The CDR3 sequence is 15 residues long. V shed 4 bases, J shed 2 bases, and the junction held 5 bases outside the gene matches.